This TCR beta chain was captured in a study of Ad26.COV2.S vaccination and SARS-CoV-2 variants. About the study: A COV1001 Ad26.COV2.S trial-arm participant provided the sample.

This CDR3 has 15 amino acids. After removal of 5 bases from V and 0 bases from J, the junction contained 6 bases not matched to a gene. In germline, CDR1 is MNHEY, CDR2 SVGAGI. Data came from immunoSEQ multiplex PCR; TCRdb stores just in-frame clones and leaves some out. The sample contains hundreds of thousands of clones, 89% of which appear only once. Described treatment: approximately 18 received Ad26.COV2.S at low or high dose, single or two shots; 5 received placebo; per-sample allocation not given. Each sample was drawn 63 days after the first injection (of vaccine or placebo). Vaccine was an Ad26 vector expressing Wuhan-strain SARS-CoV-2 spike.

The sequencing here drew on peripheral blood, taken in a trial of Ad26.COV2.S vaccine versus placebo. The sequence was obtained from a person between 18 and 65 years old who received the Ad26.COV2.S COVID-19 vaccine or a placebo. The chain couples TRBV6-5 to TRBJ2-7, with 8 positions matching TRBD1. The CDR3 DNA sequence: TGTGCCAGCAGTCCACGGACAGGGAGCTCCTACGAGCAGTACTTC. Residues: CASSPRTGSSYEQYF.